These 22 T cell receptor beta chains share one sample of origin, sequenced in a study of blood T cell repertoires in COVID-19 (dated by TCRdb to the early 2020s). The method behind the library was the immunoSEQ multiplex PCR assay. TCRdb mirrors the immuneACCESS table, restricted to in-frame sequences. Some clones are absent from its copies; in checked studies, under half trace to an unresolved V gene, and the reason for the others is unknown. The table for this sample lists around 370,000 clones; more than 70% of them were counted only once. Of the sample, approximately 7.3% falls within the top ten clones. The specimen sequenced was peripheral blood. These receptors came from a woman in her 70s with COVID-19, enrolled during active disease.

The rearrangement uses TRBV27 and TRBJ1-1, with D unresolved. V shed 5 bases and J shed 4 bases, with 14 bases lying between them. Germline CDR1 is MNHEY and CDR2 is SMNVEV (reference sequence). CDR3 length equals 14 residues. As DNA, the CDR3 is TGTGCCAGCAGTCTCAAACTCTTCGGCACTGAAGCTTTCTTT. Its protein product is CASSLKLFGTEAFF.

The genes are TRBV4-1 and TRBJ1-1; D unresolved. Germline assignment: CDR1 MGHRA and CDR2 YSYEKL. This CDR3 region has 15 residues. V lost 10 bases to trimming and J lost 3 bases, with 21 bases between them. Here the CDR3 DNA reads TGCGCCACCAAACCCGTCGGCCAACGGGACACTGAAGCTTTCTTT. It specifies CATKPVGQRDTEAFF.

The chain couples TRBV21-1 to TRBJ1-5. TRBV21-1 is designated a pseudogene. This CDR3 contains 14 residues. The CDR3 DNA reads TGTGCCAGCATAACAGGGAGGGGGGATCAGCCCCAGCATTTT. This codes for CASITGRGDQPQHF.

The table lists this clone with a few counts. This chain connects TRBV11-3 to TRBJ2-7; a possible D gene is TRBD1 (5 bases). V lost 0 bases, J lost 2 bases, and 11 bases lay in between. Germline V CDR1 and CDR2: SGHNT, YENEEA. The CDR3 runs to 15 residues. The DNA of the CDR3 is TGTGCCAGCAGCTTAGATCCCCAGGGCCCCTACGAGCAGTACTTC. The encoded protein is CASSLDPQGPYEQYF.

This chain links TRBV11-2 with TRBJ2-5, with TRBD1 identical over 7 bases. The CDR3 contains 16 residues. Per germline, CDR1 SGHAT and CDR2 FQNNGV. V was clipped by 0 bases and J by 2 bases; unmatched bases: 6. Here the CDR3 reads CASSLEWTGEQETQYF. Here the CDR3 DNA reads TGTGCCAGCAGCTTAGAATGGACAGGTGAACAAGAGACCCAGTACTTC.

This rearrangement joins TRBV28 to TRBJ2-1, with 8 positions matching TRBD2. CDR1 is MDHEN and CDR2 is SYDVKM in the germline V gene. This CDR3 contains 16 residues. V shed 6 bases, J shed 6 bases, and the junction held 13 bases outside the gene matches. CDR3 amino acids: CASSSLRGGVRNEQFF. CDR3 sequence (DNA): TGTGCCAGCAGCTCCCTCCGGGGGGGGGTACGCAATGAGCAGTTCTTC.

The J gene is TRBJ1-2, the V gene TRBV7-2, with D possibly TRBD1 on 6 matching bases. Germline V gene lookup returns CDR1 SGHTA and CDR2 FQGNSA. The CDR3 is 15 residues long. Deletions cut 3 bases from V and 1 base from J, with 12 bases between. The CDR3 loop is CASSLWTAYNYGYTF. DNA of the CDR3: TGTGCCAGCAGCTTGTGGACAGCATATAACTATGGCTACACCTTC. Full variable domain (rest looked up from reference TRBV7-2 and TRBJ1-2): GAGVSQSPSNKVTEKGKDVELRCDPISGHTALYWYRQSLGQGLEFLIYFQGNSAPDKSGLPSDRFSAERTGGSVSTLTIQRTQQEDSAVYLCASSLWTAYNYGYTFGSGTRLTVV.

The chain is built from TRBV7-2 and TRBJ1-4; tentatively, D is TRBD1 (5 bases). Germline V lookup: CDR1 SGHTA, CDR2 FQGNSA. V gave up 5 bases and J gave up 4 bases, with 14 bases separating them. This CDR3 spans 15 amino acids. The CDR3 DNA reads TGTGCCAGCAGCCTTACAGGACTACATAATGAAAAACTGTTTTTT. Translation: CASSLTGLHNEKLFF. Full variable domain (outside the CDR3, taken from reference TRBV7-2 and TRBJ1-4): GAGVSQSPSNKVTEKGKDVELRCDPISGHTALYWYRQSLGQGLEFLIYFQGNSAPDKSGLPSDRFSAERTGGSVSTLTIQRTQQEDSAVYLCASSLTGLHNEKLFFGSGTQLSVL.

The chain has TRBV7-8 and TRBJ2-3, with D perhaps TRBD2 (6 bases). V was shortened by 2 bases and J by 5 bases, with 14 bases between the two germline ends. CDR1 is SGHVS and CDR2 is FQNEAQ in the germline V gene. This CDR3 contains 15 residues. The CDR3 bases are TGTGCCAGCAGCTTACTGTTACTGGAGGGAGATACGCAGTATTTT. Protein sequence: CASSLLLLEGDTQYF.

The V gene is TRBV9, the J gene TRBJ1-2; D unclear. Germline V gene lookup returns CDR1 SGDLS and CDR2 YYNGEE. The CDR3 has 13 residues. Deletions cut 0 bases from V and 7 bases from J, with 10 bases between. The CDR3 coding sequence is TGTGCCAGCAGCGTAGCCGGAGAGGGTGGCTACACCTTC. It is translated as CASSVAGEGGYTF.

The chain links TRBV18 to TRBJ1-5, with 11 bases matching TRBD1. CDR3 length: 15 residues. Per germline, CDR1 KGHSH and CDR2 LQKENI. Unmatched junction bases numbered 5, after V lost 4 bases and J lost 6 bases. CDR3 loop: CASSLGQGAVQPQHF. CDR3 sequence (DNA): TGTGCCAGCTCACTTGGACAGGGGGCAGTTCAGCCCCAGCATTTT.

The chain combines TRBV7-9 with TRBJ1-2, with 9 bases matching TRBD1. The V and J ends lost 6 bases and 4 bases, in that order; junction bases with no gene match: 3. The germline CDR1 and CDR2 sequences are SEHNR and FQNEAQ (reference sequence). The CDR3 has 13 residues. The CDR3 DNA follows: TGTGCCAGCAGGGGGACAGGGCCCTATGGCTACACCTTC. Translation gives CASRGTGPYGYTF.

This clone occurred many times. The chain recombines TRBV6-5 with TRBJ2-7; TRBD2 might be the D (5 bases). Trimming shortened V by 6 bases and J by 6 bases, and 21 bases separated the two germline ends. CDR3 size: 15 residues. From germline, CDR1 is MNHEY and CDR2 SVGAGI. The CDR3 DNA follows: TGTGCCAGCAGACAAGGCGTTCTAGCTTCTGTCGAGCAGTACTTC. It specifies CASRQGVLASVEQYF.

The CDR3 loop reads CASSILVGLQETQYF. The CDR3 coding sequence is TGTGCCAGTAGTATCTTGGTGGGGCTCCAAGAGACCCAGTACTTC. J is TRBJ2-5 and V is TRBV19; weak D call: TRBD1 (5 bases). Deletions cut 3 bases from V and 1 base from J, with 12 bases between. The length of the CDR3 is 15 residues. CDR1 and CDR2 from the germline V gene are LNHDA and SQIVND (reference sequence). The complete variable domain, with remaining parts taken from reference TRBV19 and TRBJ2-5, reads DGGITQSPKYLFRKEGQNVTLSCEQNLNHDAMYWYRQDPGQGLRLIYYSQIVNDFQKGDIAEGYSVSREKKESFPLTVTSAQKNPTAFYLCASSILVGLQETQYFGPGTRLLVL.

The chain combines TRBV28 with TRBJ2-5; 9 nucleotides align to TRBD2. The germline V gene has CDR1 MDHEN and CDR2 SYDVKM. The CDR3 spans 14 residues. V was clipped by 3 bases and J by 5 bases; unmatched bases: 4. CDR3 DNA: TGTGCCAGCAGTTTCGCGGGGGGGAGTGAGACCCAGTACTTC. Its protein product is CASSFAGGSETQYF.

The V call is TRBV19, the J call TRBJ2-1, with 9 positions matching TRBD1. Per germline, CDR1 LNHDA and CDR2 SQIVND (reference sequence). CDR3 length equals 13 residues. With 3 bases clipped from V and 6 bases from J, the junction kept 0 bases outside the gene matches. The CDR3 DNA reads as TGTGCCAGTAGTATGGGACAGGGCAATGAGCAGTTCTTC. Protein sequence: CASSMGQGNEQFF.

The rearrangement links TRBV7-2 to TRBJ2-5; 12 bases are a match to TRBD1. Germline V gene sequence: CDR1 SGHTA, CDR2 FQGNSA. V shed 5 bases and J 3 bases; nucleotides not matched to a gene: 13. The CDR3 runs 18 residues. CDR3 DNA: TGTGCCAGCAGCCCCGGGACAGGGGGCCGCGAGGGCAAAGAGACCCAGTACTTC. Protein product: CASSPGTGGREGKETQYF.

Worth noting for this clone: Additional DNA sequences in this sample encode the identical CDR3. This rearrangement joins TRBV5-6 to TRBJ2-7; TRBD1 is a possible D gene (5 bases). The germline CDR1 and CDR2 sequences are SGHDT and YYEEEE. V was cut by 4 bases and J by 2 bases, with 13 bases left in between. This CDR3 is 14 amino acids long. The CDR3 nucleotides are TGTGCCAGCAGCCCCGGCACAGGCACCTACGAGCAGTACTTC. It codes for CASSPGTGTYEQYF.

The DNA of the CDR3 is TGCAGCGCCTGGGACTCCGGGCGGGACACTGAAGCTTTCTTT. Translated: CSAWDSGRDTEAFF. The V gene is TRBV29-1, the J gene TRBJ1-1; tentatively, D is TRBD1 (5 bases). Trimming stripped 7 bases from V and 3 bases from J, with 18 bases between. Germline values: CDR1 SQVTM, CDR2 ANQGSEA. The CDR3 consists of 14 residues.

The V and J genes are TRBV12-5 and TRBJ1-1; D is uncertain. The CDR3 sequence is 13 residues long. Germline V gene lookup returns CDR1 LGHNT and CDR2 FRNRAP. V gave up 3 bases and J gave up 3 bases, with 8 bases separating them. For the CDR3, the DNA is TGTGCTAGTGGTTTACATCAGTACACTGAAGCTTTCTTT. It yields the protein CASGLHQYTEAFF. The full variable domain, with the rest looked up from reference TRBV12-5 and TRBJ1-1, is DARVTQTPRHKVTEMGQEVTMRCQPILGHNTVFWYRQTMMQGLELLAYFRNRAPLDDSGMPKDRFSAEMPDATLATLKIQPSEPRDSAVYFCASGLHQYTEAFFGQGTRLTVV.

The chain recombines TRBV10-3 with TRBJ2-2; D is perhaps TRBD1 (6 bases). Trimming cost V 7 bases and J 1 base, with 10 bases left between them. The CDR3 covers 14 residues. Germline-derived CDR1 and CDR2 are ENHRY and SYGVKD. The DNA of the CDR3 is TGTGCCATCAACGGACAGCAGAACACCGGGGAGCTGTTTTTT. Translated, it gives CAINGQQNTGELFF.

The chain uses TRBV5-1 and TRBJ1-2; D is ambiguous. The germline V gene encodes CDR1 SGHRS and CDR2 YFSETQ. Trimming took off 2 bases at V and 8 bases at J, with 13 bases between the two ends. There are 13 residues in the CDR3. The CDR3 sequence: CASSFRGVEGYTF. The DNA for the CDR3 is TGCGCCAGCAGCTTTCGAGGAGTCGAGGGCTACACCTTC.